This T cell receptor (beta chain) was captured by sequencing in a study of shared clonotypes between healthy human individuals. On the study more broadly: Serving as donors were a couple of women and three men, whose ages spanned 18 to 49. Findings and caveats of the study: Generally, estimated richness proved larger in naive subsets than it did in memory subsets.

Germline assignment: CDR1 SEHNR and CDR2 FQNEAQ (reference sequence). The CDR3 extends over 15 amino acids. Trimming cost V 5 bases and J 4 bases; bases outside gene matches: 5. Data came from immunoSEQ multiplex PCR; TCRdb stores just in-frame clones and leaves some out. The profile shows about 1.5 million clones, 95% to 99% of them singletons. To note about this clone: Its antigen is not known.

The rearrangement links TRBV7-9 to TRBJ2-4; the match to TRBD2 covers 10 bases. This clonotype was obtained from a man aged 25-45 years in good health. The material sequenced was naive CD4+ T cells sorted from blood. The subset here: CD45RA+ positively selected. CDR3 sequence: CASSLSGRPKNIQYF. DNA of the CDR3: TGTGCCAGCAGCCTTAGCGGGAGGCCTAAAAACATTCAGTACTTC.